The clone carrying this TCR beta chain was detected many times. Its antigen is still unknown. CDR1 and CDR2 from the germline V gene are MDHEN and SYDVKM. CDR3 size: 15 residues. V was pared by 3 bases and J by 6 bases, with 15 bases between. This sample was taken from a study of regulatory T cells in long-lasting Graves disease. Time point of the sample: newly diagnosed GD, antithyroid drugs for less than 3 months. PBMC RNA was the source of the TCR library. Study-level findings and limits: Researchers examined only peripheral blood and not thyroid tissue.

Arm-PCR of CDR3 regions and iRepertoire HTBI primers were the basis on which TCR beta libraries were built. TCRdb redid the calling of the multiplex PCR reads with MiXCR, one entry per CDR3 protein. This sample has 500,000 to 700,000 distinct CDR3 sequences, with roughly 15% found just once. These same data were also listed under a study on T cells in Graves' hyperthyroidism and ophthalmopathy. That paper adds: The model forecast ophthalmopathy, anticipating it by a median around 6.5 months before onset.

The TCR sequence derives from a woman aged 30 to 39 with Graves disease. This material consisted of peripheral blood mononuclear cells (PBMCs), taken at new diagnosis, from a patient treated with antithyroid drugs. The chain carries TRBV28 and TRBJ1-5, with D unresolved. CDR3 region: CASSLVQVEAQPQHF. CDR3 bases: TGTGCCAGCAGTTTGGTGCAAGTTGAGGCTCAGCCCCAGCATTTT.